These 5 T cell receptor beta chains were all obtained from the same sample, sequenced in a study of tumor T cells in aggressive B-cell lymphoma. Assay: immunoSEQ multiplex PCR; the TCRdb copy retains only in-frame clones and omits some. In the table there are some 10,000 clones, over 75% of which are singletons. Material: tumor tissue. The source is an adult with diffuse large B cell lymphoma.

V gene TRBV11-2 combines with J gene TRBJ2-7; D not certain. Germline V lookup: CDR1 SGHAT, CDR2 FQNNGV. The CDR3 contains 14 residues. V lost 0 bases, J lost 0 bases, and 6 bases lay in between. CDR3 in DNA: TGTGCCAGCAGCTTAGACCCGTTCTCCTACGAGCAGTACTTC. Translation: CASSLDPFSYEQYF.

This chain uses TRBV15 with TRBJ2-1; D is uncertain. Germline V gene data show CDR1 as LNHNV and CDR2 as YYDKDF (reference sequence). Trimming removed 5 bases from V and 4 bases from J, with 9 bases in between. This CDR3 spans 13 amino acids. The CDR3 DNA is TGTGCCACCAGCGGGCTGCGATACAATGAGCAGTTCTTC. Protein product: CATSGLRYNEQFF.

This chain links TRBV2 with TRBJ2-7, with D possibly being TRBD2 (5 bases). V was trimmed by 1 base and J by 4 bases, leaving 8 bases between them. Germline V gene lookup returns CDR1 SNHLY and CDR2 FYNNEI. The CDR3 loop spans 13 amino acids. CDR3 DNA: TGTGCCAGCAGTGAAGACAGACTATACGAGCAGTACTTC. Its protein is CASSEDRLYEQYF.

V is TRBV27 and J is TRBJ1-2; 12 nucleotides align to TRBD1. This CDR3 spans 19 amino acids. V lost 4 bases and J lost 5; bases outside the gene matches: 17. Germline loops: CDR1 MNHEY, CDR2 SMNVEV (reference sequence). The CDR3 sequence is CASSSLPGQGARGTYGYTF. The CDR3 nucleotides are TGTGCCAGCAGTTCACTACCGGGACAGGGGGCGCGGGGAACATATGGCTACACCTTC.

The J gene is TRBJ2-3, the V gene TRBV4-3, with D possibly matching TRBD1 (6 bases). V lost 4 bases, J lost 2 bases, and 16 bases lay in between. The CDR3 extends over 16 amino acids. Germline CDR1 LGHNA, CDR2 YSLEER. CDR3 nucleotides: TGCGCCAGCAGCCGAGGCCGGGACACAAACACAGATACGCAGTATTTT. Protein product: CASSRGRDTNTDTQYF.